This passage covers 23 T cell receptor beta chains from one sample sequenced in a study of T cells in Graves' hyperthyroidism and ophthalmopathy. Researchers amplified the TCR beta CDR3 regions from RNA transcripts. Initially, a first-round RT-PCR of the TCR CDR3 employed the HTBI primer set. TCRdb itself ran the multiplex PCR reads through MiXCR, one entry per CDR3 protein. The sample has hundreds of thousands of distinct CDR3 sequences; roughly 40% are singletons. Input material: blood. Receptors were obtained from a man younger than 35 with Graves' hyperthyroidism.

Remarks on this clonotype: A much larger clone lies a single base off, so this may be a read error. CDR3 nucleotide sequence: TGTGCCACCAGTGGAGTCGATTCCTACGAGCGGTACTTC. This gives the protein CATSGVDSYERYF. The V and J genes are TRBV24-1 and TRBJ2-7; no reliable D call. The germline V gene has CDR1 KGHDR and CDR2 SFDVKD. The CDR3 covers 13 residues.

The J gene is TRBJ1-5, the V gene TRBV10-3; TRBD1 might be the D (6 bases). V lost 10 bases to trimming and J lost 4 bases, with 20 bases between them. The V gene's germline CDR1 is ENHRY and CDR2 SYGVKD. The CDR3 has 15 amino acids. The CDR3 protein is CATGTRGLDNQPQHF. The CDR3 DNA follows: TGTGCCACCGGGACACGCGGATTAGATAATCAGCCCCAGCATTTT.

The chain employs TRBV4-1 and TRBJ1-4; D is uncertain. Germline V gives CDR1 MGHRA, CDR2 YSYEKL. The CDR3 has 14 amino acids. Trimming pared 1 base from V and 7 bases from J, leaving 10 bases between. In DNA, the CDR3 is TGCGCCAGCAGCCAAGTCACGAAGAGTGAAAAACTGTTTTTT. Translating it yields CASSQVTKSEKLFF.

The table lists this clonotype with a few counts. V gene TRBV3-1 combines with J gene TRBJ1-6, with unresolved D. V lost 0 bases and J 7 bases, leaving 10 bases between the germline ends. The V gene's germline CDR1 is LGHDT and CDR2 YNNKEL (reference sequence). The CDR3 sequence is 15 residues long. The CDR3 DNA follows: TGTGCCAGCAGCCAAGACGGTGTGGGGAATTCACCCCTCCACTTT. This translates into CASSQDGVGNSPLHF.

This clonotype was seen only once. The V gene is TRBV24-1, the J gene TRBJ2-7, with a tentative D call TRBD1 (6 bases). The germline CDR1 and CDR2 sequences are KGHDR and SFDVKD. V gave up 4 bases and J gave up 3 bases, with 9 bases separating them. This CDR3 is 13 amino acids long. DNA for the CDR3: TGTGCCACCAGTGACCCACAGGGCTACGAGCAGTACTTC. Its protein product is CATSDPQGYEQYF.

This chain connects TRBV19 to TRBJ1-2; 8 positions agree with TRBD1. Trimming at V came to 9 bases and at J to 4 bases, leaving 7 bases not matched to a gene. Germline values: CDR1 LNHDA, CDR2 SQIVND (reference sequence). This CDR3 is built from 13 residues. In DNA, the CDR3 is TGTGCCAGCCTCTCGGACAGGGCCTATGGCTACACCTTC. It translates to CASLSDRAYGYTF.

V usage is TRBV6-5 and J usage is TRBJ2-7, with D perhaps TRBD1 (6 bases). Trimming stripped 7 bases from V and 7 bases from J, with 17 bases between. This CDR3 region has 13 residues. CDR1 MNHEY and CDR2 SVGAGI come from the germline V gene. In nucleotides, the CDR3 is TGTGCCAGCAAAAGTCGGACAGCCTTTGAGCAGTACTTC. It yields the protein CASKSRTAFEQYF.

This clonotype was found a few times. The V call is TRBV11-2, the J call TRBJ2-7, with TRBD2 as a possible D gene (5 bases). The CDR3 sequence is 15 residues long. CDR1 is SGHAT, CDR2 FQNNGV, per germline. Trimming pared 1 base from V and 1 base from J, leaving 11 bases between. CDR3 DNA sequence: TGTGCCAGCAGCTTAGGTGGCCGACTATCCTACGAGCAGTACTTC. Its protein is CASSLGGRLSYEQYF. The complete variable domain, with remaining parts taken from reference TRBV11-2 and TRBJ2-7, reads EAGVAQSPRYKIIEKRQSVAFWCNPISGHATLYWYQQILGQGPKLLIQFQNNGVVDDSQLPKDRFSAERLKGVDSTLKIQPAKLEDSAVYLCASSLGGRLSYEQYFGPGTRLTVT.

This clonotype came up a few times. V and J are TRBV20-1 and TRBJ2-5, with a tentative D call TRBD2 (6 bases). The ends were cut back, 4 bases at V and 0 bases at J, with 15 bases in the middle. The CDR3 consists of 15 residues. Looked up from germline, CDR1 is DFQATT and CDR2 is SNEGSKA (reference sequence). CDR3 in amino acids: CSATGLTPNQETQYF. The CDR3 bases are TGCAGTGCTACGGGACTCACGCCGAACCAAGAGACCCAGTACTTC.

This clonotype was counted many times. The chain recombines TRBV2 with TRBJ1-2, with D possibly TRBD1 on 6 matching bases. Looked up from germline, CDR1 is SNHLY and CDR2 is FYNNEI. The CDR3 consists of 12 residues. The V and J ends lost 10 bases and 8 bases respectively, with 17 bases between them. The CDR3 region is CATPRGAGGYTF. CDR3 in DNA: TGTGCCACCCCACGGGGGGCGGGCGGCTACACCTTC.

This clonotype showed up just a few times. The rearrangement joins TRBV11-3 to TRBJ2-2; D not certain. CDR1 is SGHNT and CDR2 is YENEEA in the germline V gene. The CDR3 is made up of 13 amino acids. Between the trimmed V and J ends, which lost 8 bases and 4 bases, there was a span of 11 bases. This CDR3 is CASGWQSTGELFF. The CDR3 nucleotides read TGTGCCAGCGGGTGGCAGAGCACCGGGGAGCTGTTTTTT. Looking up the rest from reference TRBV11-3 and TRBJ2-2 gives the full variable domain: EAGVVQSPRYKIIEKKQPVAFWCNPISGHNTLYWYLQNLGQGPELLIRYENEEAVDDSQLPKDRFSAERLKGVDSTLKIQPAELGDSAVYLCASGWQSTGELFFGEGSRLTVL.

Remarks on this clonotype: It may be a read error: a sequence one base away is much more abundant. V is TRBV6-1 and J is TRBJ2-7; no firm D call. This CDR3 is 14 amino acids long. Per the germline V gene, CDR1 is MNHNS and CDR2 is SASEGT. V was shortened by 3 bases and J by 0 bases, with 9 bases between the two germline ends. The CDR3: CASSEARSSYEQYF. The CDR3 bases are TGTGCCAGCAGTGAGGCACGGAGCTCCTACGAGCAGTACTTC.

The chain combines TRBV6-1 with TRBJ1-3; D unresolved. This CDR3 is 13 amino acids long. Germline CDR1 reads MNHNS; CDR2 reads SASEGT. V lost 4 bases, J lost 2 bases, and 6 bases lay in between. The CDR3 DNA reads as TGTGCCAGCAGTGGCATCACTGGAAACACCATATATTTT. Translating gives CASSGITGNTIYF.

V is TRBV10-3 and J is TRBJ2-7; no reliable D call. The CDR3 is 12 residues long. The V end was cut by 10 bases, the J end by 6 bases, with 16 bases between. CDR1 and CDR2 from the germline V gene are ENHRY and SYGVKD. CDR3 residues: CASATGYGEQYF. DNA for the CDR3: TGTGCCAGCGCCACCGGGTATGGCGAGCAGTACTTC.

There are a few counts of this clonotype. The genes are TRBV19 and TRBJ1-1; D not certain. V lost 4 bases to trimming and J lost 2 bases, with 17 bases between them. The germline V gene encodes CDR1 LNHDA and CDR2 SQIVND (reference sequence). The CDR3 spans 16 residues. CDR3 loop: CASSSARETLNTEAFF. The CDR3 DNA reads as TGTGCCAGTAGTAGCGCCAGAGAAACTTTAAACACTGAAGCTTTCTTT.

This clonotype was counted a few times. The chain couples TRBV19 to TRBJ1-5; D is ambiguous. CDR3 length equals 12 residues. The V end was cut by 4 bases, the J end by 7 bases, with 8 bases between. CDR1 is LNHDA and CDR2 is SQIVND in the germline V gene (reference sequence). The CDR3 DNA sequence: TGTGCCAGTAGTACGGCTGGACAGCCCCAGCATTTT. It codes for CASSTAGQPQHF.

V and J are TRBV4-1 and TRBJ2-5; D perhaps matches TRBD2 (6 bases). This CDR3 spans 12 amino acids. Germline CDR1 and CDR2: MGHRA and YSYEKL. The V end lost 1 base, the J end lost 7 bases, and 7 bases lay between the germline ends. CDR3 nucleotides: TGCGCCAGCAGCCAAGTGGAGGGGACCCAGTACTTC. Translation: CASSQVEGTQYF.

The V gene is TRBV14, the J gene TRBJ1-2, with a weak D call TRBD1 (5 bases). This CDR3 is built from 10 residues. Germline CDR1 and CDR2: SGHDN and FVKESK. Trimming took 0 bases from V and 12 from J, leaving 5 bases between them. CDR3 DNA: TGTGCCAGCAGCCAAGAGGGACACACCTTC. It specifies CASSQEGHTF. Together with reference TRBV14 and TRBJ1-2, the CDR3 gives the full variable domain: EAGVTQFPSHSVIEKGQTVTLRCDPISGHDNLYWYRRVMGKEIKFLLHFVKESKQDESGMPNNRFLAERTGGTYSTLKVQPAELEDSGVYFCASSQEGHTFGSGTRLTVV.

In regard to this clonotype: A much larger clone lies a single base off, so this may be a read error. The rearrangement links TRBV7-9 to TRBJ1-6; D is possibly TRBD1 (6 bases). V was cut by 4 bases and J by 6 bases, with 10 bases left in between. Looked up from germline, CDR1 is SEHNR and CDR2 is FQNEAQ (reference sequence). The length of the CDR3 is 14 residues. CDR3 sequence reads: CASSWDISNSPLHF. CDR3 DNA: TGTGCCAGCAGCTGGGACATCTCTAATTCACCCCTCCACTTT. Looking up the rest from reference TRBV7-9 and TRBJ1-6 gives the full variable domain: DTGVSQNPRHKITKRGQNVTFRCDPISEHNRLYWYRQTLGQGPEFLTYFQNEAQLEKSRLLSDRFSAERPKGSFSTLEIQRTEQGDSAMYLCASSWDISNSPLHFGNGTRLTVT.

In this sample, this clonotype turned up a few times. Here the CDR3 DNA reads TGTGCCAGCAGCTCCCTGACATTAGGACTAGCGGGGGCTTCCTACGAGCAGTACTTC. Its translation is CASSSLTLGLAGASYEQYF. The V call is TRBV7-4, the J call TRBJ2-7, with 13 bases matching TRBD2. Germline CDR1 reads SGHVT; CDR2 reads SQSDAQ. CDR3 length equals 19 residues. After removal of 4 bases from V and 1 base from J, the junction contained 13 bases not matched to a gene.

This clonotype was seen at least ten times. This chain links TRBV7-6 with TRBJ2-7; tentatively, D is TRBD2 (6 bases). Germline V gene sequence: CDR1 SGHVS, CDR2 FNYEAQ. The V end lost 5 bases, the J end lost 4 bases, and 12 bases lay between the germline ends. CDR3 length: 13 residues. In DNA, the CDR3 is TGTGCCAGCAGCCAGTCCGGGGGTTACGAGCAGTACTTC. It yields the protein CASSQSGGYEQYF.

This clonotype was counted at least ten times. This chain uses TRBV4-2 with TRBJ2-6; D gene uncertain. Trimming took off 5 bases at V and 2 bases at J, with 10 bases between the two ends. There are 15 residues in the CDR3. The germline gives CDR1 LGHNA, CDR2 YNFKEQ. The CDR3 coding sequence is TGTGCCAGCAGCTCTACCAAGACTGGGGCCAACGTCCTGACTTTC. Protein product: CASSSTKTGANVLTF.

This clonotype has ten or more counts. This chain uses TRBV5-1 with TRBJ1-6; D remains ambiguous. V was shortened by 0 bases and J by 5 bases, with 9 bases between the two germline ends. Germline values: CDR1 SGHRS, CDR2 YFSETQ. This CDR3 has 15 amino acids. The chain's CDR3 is CASSLAHTDNSPLHF. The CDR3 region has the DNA TGCGCCAGCAGCTTGGCCCACACGGATAATTCACCCCTCCACTTT.